This T cell receptor (beta chain) derives from a study of blood T cell repertoires in COVID-19. Across the whole study: The United States, Italy and Spain provided the acute and convalescent COVID-19 samples. The cDNA or gDNA used as material had been derived from T cells, B-cell-depleted T cells, or PBMCs.

Per the germline V gene, CDR1 is SQVTM and CDR2 is ANQGSEA. Trimming shortened V by 4 bases and J by 3 bases, and 12 bases separated the two germline ends. There are 13 residues in the CDR3. This clone came up once. Some clones are missing from TCRdb's copy, which holds only in-frame ones; the method was immunoSEQ multiplex PCR. The table records roughly 250,000 clones, 79% of them present only once. The clonotype comes from a woman aged 40 to 55 with active or convalescent COVID-19. The rearrangement links TRBV29-1 to TRBJ1-2; possible D gene TRBD1, 5 bases. The sequenced sample was peripheral blood. The CDR3 here is CSVVRGADYGYTF. CDR3 in DNA: TGCAGCGTTGTTAGGGGCGCTGACTATGGCTACACCTTC.